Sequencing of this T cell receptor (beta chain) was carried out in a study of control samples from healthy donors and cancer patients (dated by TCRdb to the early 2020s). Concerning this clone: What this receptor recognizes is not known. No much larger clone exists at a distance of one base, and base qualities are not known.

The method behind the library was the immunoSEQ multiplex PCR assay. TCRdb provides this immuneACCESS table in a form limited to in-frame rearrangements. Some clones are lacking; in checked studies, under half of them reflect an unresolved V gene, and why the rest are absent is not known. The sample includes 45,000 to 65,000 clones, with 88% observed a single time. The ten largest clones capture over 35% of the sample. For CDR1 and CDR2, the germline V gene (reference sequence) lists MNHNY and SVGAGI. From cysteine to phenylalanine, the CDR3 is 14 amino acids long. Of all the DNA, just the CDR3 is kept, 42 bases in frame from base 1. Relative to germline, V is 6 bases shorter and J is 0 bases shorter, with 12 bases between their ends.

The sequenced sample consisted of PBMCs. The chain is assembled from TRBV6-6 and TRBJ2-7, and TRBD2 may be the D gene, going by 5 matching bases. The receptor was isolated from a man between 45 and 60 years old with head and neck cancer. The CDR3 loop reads CASRPRASSYEQYF. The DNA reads TGTGCCAGCAGACCGCGGGCCAGCTCCTACGAGCAGTACTTC.